The 4 T cell receptor beta chains presented below share a single source sample, sequenced in a study of blood T cell repertoires in COVID-19 (dated by TCRdb to 2020 to 2021). Library construction relied on the immunoSEQ multiplex PCR assay. This is the immuneACCESS table as TCRdb keeps it, with only in-frame sequences that have V and J called. A part of the clones is gone; compared with another copy, unresolved V genes explain less than half, and the rest is unexplained. A total of roughly 250,000 clones appear in this sample, about 88% of them only once. 2% to 2.5% of the sample is in the top ten clones. The sample consisted of peripheral blood. The receptors were sampled from a woman aged 40 to 50 who had recovered from COVID-19.

The chain joins TRBV18 to TRBJ2-7, with 7 nucleotides matching TRBD1. Trimming took 6 bases from V and 0 from J; bases not matched to a gene: 2. From germline, CDR1 is KGHSH and CDR2 LQKENI. There are 13 residues in the CDR3. The CDR3 region is CASSDRSSYEQYF. The DNA of the CDR3 is TGTGCCAGCTCGGACAGGAGCTCCTACGAGCAGTACTTC.

This chain joins TRBV11-2 and TRBJ2-7, with 7 bases aligning to TRBD1. Germline loops: CDR1 SGHAT, CDR2 FQNNGV. The junction had 1 base not matched to a gene; V was cut back by 0 bases and J by 5 bases. This CDR3 region has 13 residues. CDR3 coding DNA: TGTGCCAGCAGCTTAGACAGGGGGAACGAGCAGTACTTC. It specifies CASSLDRGNEQYF.

The rearrangement links TRBV4-3 to TRBJ2-7, with TRBD1 identical over 9 bases. CDR3 length: 16 residues. Germline V gene lookup returns CDR1 LGHNA and CDR2 YSLEER. The junction had 10 bases not matched to a gene; V was cut back by 3 bases and J by 4 bases. The CDR3 loop reads CASSQSGTGGGYEQYF. The CDR3 coding sequence is TGCGCCAGCAGCCAGAGCGGAACAGGGGGCGGGTACGAGCAGTACTTC.

This sequence joins TRBV20-1 and TRBJ1-1; D gene unclear. CDR1 is DFQATT and CDR2 is SNEGSKA in the germline V gene (reference sequence). The CDR3 loop spans 11 amino acids. Trimming took 4 bases from V and 7 from J, leaving 10 bases between them. The CDR3 DNA reads as TGCAGTGCTACATTCGTACTTGAAGCTTTCTTT. Encoded protein: CSATFVLEAFF.